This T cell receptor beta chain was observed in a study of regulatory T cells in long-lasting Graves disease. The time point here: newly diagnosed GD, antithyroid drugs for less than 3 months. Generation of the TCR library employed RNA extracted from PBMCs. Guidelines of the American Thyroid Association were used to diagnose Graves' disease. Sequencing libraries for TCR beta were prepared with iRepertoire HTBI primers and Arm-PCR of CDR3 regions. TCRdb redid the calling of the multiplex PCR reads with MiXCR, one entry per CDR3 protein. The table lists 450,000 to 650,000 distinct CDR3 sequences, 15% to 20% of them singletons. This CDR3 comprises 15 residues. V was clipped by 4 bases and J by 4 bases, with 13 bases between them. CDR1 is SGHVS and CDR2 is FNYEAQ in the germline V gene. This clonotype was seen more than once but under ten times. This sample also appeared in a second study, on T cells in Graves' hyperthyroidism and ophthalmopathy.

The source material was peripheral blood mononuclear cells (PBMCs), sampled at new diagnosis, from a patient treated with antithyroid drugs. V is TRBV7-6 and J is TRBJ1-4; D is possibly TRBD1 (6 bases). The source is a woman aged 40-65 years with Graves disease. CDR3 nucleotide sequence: TGTGCCAGCAGCTCTACGGGACATCTTAATGAAAAACTGTTTTTT. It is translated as CASSSTGHLNEKLFF.